This is a list of T cell receptor beta chains from one sample in a study of post-analysis software for immune sequencing data. TCRdb ran MiXCR on the PCR reads and lists one entry per CDR3 protein. Among a few hundred thousand distinct CDR3 sequences listed, 30% to 45% were seen once. The material sequenced was blood. The receptors originated from a girl aged 10 to 17 with multiple sclerosis. CDR3s include the opening cysteine and the closing phenylalanine or tryptophan.

V: TRBV6-6; J: TRBJ2-5; CDR3: CASSHGASGRVEQYF
V: TRBV21-1; J: TRBJ1-2; CDR3: CASSSVGSLGYTF
V: TRBV12-3/TRBV12-4; J: TRBJ2-1; CDR3: CASSRGLGGHEQFF
V: TRBV20-1; J: TRBJ1-1; CDR3: CSARNRLNTEAFF
V: TRBV29-1; J: TRBJ2-1; CDR3: CSVVVRDRSYNEQFF
V: TRBV5-1; J: TRBJ2-3; CDR3: CASGLAGRGGPDTQYF
V: TRBV19; J: TRBJ1-2; CDR3: CASSIGEIYGYTF
V: TRBV7-3; J: TRBJ2-5; CDR3: CASSPGLAGANEQYF
V: TRBV6-6; J: TRBJ2-5; CDR3: CASSSRRDYQETQYF
V: TRBV5-1; J: TRBJ1-1; CDR3: CASSWDRGLEAFF
V: TRBV12-3/TRBV12-4; J: TRBJ2-2; CDR3: CASREETGGNGELFF
V: TRBV3-1; J: TRBJ2-5; CDR3: CASSQDRRGGRKETQYF
V: TRBV20-1; J: TRBJ2-1; CDR3: CGAWRAGYNEQFF
V: TRBV10-3; J: TRBJ2-5; CDR3: CAISDRGWETQYF
V: TRBV9; J: TRBJ2-5; CDR3: CASSTLGERETQYF
V: TRBV7-3; J: TRBJ2-5; CDR3: CASSLTGTSGTQYF
V: TRBV7-2; J: TRBJ1-2; CDR3: CASSLDPRGQGYTF
V: TRBV27; J: TRBJ2-3; CDR3: CASSSLWRGGQRDTQYF
V: TRBV20-1; J: TRBJ1-2; CDR3: CSAAGALEWFGYTF
V: TRBV18; J: TRBJ2-7; CDR3: CASSPGTEIGEQYF
V: TRBV4-1; J: TRBJ2-7; CDR3: CASSPRVGAGEQYF
V: TRBV7-8; J: TRBJ1-1; CDR3: CASSAQMVNTEAFF
V: TRBV29-1; J: TRBJ1-2; CDR3: CSVGLGRGRGYTF
V: TRBV29-1; J: -; CDR3: CSVEYSKETQYF
V: TRBV29-1; J: TRBJ1-2; CDR3: CSVKESFFGYTF
V: TRBV3-1; J: TRBJ1-5; CDR3: CASSSGGRGLVGPQHF
V: TRBV7-2; J: TRBJ2-3; CDR3: CASSLGLAVSGDTQYF
V: TRBV12-3/TRBV12-4; J: TRBJ2-3; CDR3: CASSFGSYTDTQYF
V: TRBV5-1; J: TRBJ2-1; CDR3: CASSLGFRNEQFF
V: TRBV20-1; J: TRBJ1-3; CDR3: CSARGPTGPGNTIYF
V: TRBV20-1; J: TRBJ2-1; CDR3: CSSAGTSGEQFF
V: TRBV5-6; J: TRBJ2-1; CDR3: CASSLGVSGGSYEQFF
V: TRBV5-5; J: TRBJ1-2; CDR3: CASSHVGQRRGYTF
V: TRBV6-5; J: TRBJ2-2; CDR3: CASSSSDWNTGELFF
V: TRBV28; J: TRBJ2-7; CDR3: CASSGWRWYEQYF
V: TRBV6-5; J: TRBJ2-6; CDR3: CASSYGWNSGANVLTF
V: TRBV6-6; J: TRBJ2-5; CDR3: CASSYSTSGVRETQYF
V: TRBV14; J: TRBJ1-2; CDR3: CASSQGWQLDGDYGYTF
V: TRBV7-2; J: TRBJ1-5; CDR3: CASSLASWTGNQPQHF
V: TRBV5-1; J: TRBJ2-3; CDR3: CARREDTQYF
V: TRBV12-3/TRBV12-4; J: TRBJ2-1; CDR3: CASSRLVNHEQFF
V: TRBV7-2; J: TRBJ2-2; CDR3: CASSPPGLAGPTGELFF
V: TRBV12-3/TRBV12-4; J: TRBJ1-2; CDR3: CASSLGRHYGYTF
V: TRBV10-3; J: TRBJ2-1; CDR3: CAISENGEYNEQFF
V: TRBV6-5; J: TRBJ1-6; CDR3: CASKTGDSPLHF
V: TRBV7-9; J: TRBJ1-5; CDR3: CASSLVVSRGGGNQPQHF
V: TRBV20-1; J: TRBJ2-3; CDR3: CSVCRLAGGGGDTQYF
V: TRBV2; J: TRBJ2-7; CDR3: CASSSKYEQYF
V: TRBV5-4; J: TRBJ1-2; CDR3: CASSLGDRESNYGYTF
V: TRBV29-1; J: TRBJ2-3; CDR3: CSANRASTDTQYF
V: TRBV12-5; J: TRBJ2-2; CDR3: CASGPGQNTGELFF
V: TRBV29-1; J: TRBJ2-6; CDR3: CSVVGAGSGANVLTF
V: TRBV5-1; J: TRBJ1-1; CDR3: CASSLAGGANTEAFF
V: TRBV20-1; J: TRBJ2-1; CDR3: CSARDRTPYNEQFF
V: TRBV29-1; J: TRBJ1-2; CDR3: CSVENGRGDGYTF